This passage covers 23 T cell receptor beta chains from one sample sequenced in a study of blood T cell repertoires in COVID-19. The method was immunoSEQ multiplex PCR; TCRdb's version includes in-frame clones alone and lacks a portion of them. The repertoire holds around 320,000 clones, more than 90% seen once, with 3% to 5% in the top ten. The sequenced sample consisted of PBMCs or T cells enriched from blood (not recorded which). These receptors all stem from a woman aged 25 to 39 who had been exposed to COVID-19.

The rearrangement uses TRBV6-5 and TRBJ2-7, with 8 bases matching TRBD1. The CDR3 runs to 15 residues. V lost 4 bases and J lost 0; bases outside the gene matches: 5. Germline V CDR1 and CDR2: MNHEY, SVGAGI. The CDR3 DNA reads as TGTGCCAGCAGTTCAGGGGGCCCGAGCTCCTACGAGCAGTACTTC. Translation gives CASSSGGPSSYEQYF.

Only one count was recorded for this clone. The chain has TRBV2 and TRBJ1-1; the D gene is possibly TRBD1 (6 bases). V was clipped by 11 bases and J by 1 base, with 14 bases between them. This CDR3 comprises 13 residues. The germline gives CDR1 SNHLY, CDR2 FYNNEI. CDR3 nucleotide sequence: TGTGCCGGTACAAGGACAGAGAACACTGAAGCTTTCTTT. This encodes CAGTRTENTEAFF.

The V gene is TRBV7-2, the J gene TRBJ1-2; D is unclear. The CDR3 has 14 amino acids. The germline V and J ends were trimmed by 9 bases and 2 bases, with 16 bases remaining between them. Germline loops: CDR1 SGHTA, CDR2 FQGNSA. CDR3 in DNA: TGTGCCAGTTCGATACAAACAGTGAACTATGGCTACACCTTC. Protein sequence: CASSIQTVNYGYTF. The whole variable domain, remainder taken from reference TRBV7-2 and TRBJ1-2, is GAGVSQSPSNKVTEKGKDVELRCDPISGHTALYWYRQSLGQGLEFLIYFQGNSAPDKSGLPSDRFSAERTGGSVSTLTIQRTQQEDSAVYLCASSIQTVNYGYTFGSGTRLTVV.

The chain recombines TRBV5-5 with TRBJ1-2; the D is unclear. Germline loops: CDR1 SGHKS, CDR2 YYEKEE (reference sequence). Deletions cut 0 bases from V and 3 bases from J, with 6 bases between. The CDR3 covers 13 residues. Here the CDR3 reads CASSLGLYYGYTF. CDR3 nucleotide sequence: TGTGCCAGCAGCTTGGGGCTGTACTATGGCTACACCTTC.

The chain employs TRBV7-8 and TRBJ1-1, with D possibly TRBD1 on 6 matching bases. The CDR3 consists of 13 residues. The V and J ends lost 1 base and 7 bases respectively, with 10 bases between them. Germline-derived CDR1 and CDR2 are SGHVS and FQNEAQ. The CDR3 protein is CASSLGGGLEAFF. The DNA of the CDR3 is TGTGCCAGCAGCTTAGGGGGGGGGCTTGAAGCTTTCTTT.

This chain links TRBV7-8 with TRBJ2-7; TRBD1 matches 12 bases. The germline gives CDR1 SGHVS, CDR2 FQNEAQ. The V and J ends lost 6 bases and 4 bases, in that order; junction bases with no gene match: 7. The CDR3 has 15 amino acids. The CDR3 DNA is TGTGCCAGCAGTCCGGGACAGGGGGCGAGGTACGAGCAGTACTTC. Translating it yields CASSPGQGARYEQYF.

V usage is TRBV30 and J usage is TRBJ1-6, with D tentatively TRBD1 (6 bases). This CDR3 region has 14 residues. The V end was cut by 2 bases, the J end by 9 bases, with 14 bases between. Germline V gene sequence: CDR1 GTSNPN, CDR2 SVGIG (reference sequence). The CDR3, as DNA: TGTGCCTGGAGTATAACAGGGTGGGCTTCACCCCTCCACTTT. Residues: CAWSITGWASPLHF.

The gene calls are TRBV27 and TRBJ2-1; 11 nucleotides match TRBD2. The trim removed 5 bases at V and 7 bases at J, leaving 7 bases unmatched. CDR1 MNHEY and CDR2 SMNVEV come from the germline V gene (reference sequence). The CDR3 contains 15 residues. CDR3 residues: CASSLRLAGRNEQFF. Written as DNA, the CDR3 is TGTGCCAGCAGTCTTCGACTAGCGGGGAGGAATGAGCAGTTCTTC.

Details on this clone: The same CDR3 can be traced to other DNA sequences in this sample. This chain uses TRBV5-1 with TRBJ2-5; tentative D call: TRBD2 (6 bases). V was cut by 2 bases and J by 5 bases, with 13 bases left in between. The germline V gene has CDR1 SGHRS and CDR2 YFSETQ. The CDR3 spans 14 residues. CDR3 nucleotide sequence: TGCGCCAGCAGCTTACGGGGCCGGGGGGAGACCCAGTACTTC. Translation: CASSLRGRGETQYF. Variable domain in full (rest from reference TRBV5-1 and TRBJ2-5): KAGVTQTPRYLIKTRGQQVTLSCSPISGHRSVSWYQQTPGQGLQFLFEYFSETQRNKGNFPGRFSGRQFSNSRSEMNVSTLELGDSALYLCASSLRGRGETQYFGPGTRLLVL.

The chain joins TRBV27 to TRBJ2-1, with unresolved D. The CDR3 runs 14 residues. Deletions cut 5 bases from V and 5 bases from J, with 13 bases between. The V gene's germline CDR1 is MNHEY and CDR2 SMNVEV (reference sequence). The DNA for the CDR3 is TGTGCCAGCAGTGGCCTCCTTTTAAACAATGAGCAGTTCTTC. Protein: CASSGLLLNNEQFF.

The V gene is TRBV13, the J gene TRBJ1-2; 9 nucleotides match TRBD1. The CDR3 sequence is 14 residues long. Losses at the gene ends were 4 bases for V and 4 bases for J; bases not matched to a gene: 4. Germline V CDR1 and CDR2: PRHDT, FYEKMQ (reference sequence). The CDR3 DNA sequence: TGTGCCAGCAGCTCCCGGGGACAGGGCTATGGCTACACCTTC. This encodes CASSSRGQGYGYTF.

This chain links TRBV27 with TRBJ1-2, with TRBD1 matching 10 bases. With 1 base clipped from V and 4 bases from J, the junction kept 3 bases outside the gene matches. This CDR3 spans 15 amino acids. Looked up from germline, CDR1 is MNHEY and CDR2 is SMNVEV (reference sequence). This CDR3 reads CASSLYDRGLYGYTF. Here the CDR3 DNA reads TGTGCCAGCAGTTTATATGACAGGGGGCTCTATGGCTACACCTTC.

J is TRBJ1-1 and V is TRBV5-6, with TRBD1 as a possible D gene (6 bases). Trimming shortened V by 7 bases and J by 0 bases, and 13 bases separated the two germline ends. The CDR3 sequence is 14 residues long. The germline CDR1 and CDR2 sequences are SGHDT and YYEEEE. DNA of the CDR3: TGTGCCAGCCTTATGGGGGCTTTGAACACTGAAGCTTTCTTT. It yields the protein CASLMGALNTEAFF.

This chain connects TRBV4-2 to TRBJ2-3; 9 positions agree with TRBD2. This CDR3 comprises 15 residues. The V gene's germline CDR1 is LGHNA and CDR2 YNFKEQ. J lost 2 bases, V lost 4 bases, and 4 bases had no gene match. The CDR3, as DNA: TGTGCCAGCAGCCGGGCTAGCGGGGTCACAGATACGCAGTATTTT. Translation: CASSRASGVTDTQYF.

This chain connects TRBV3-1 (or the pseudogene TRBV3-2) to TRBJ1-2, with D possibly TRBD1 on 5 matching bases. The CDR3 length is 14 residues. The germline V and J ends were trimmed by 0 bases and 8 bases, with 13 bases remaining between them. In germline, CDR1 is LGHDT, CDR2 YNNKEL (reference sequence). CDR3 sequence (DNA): TGTGCCAGCAGCCAAGAGTATGCGGGGACGGGCTACACCTTC. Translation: CASSQEYAGTGYTF.

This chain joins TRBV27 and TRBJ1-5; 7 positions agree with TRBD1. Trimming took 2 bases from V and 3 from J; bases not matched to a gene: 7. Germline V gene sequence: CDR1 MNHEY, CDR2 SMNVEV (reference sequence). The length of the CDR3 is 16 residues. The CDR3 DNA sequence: TGTGCCAGCAGTTTAATGGGACAGAGAATCAATCAGCCCCAGCATTTT. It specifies CASSLMGQRINQPQHF.

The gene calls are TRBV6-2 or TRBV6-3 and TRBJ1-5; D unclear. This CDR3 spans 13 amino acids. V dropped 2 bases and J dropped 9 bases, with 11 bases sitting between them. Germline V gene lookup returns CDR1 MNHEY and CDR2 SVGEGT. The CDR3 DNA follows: TGTGCCAGCAGTTACCCCAATCGGGGGCCCCAGCATTTT. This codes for CASSYPNRGPQHF.

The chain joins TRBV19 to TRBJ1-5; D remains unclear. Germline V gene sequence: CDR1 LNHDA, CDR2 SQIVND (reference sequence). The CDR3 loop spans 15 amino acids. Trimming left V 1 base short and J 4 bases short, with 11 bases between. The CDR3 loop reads CASSIVEGFNQPQHF. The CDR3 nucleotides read TGTGCCAGTAGTATAGTGGAGGGTTTTAATCAGCCCCAGCATTTT.

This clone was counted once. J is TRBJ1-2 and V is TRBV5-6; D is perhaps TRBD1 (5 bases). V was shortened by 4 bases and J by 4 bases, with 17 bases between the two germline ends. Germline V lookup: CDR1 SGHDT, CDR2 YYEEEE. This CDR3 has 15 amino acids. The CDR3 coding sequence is TGTGCCAGCAGCCGACCAGGGAGGGAAGGCTATGGCTACACCTTC. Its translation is CASSRPGREGYGYTF. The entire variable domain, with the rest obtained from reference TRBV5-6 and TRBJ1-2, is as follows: DAGVTQSPTHLIKTRGQQVTLRCSPKSGHDTVSWYQQALGQGPQFIFQYYEEEERQRGNFPDRFSGHQFPNYSSELNVNALLLGDSALYLCASSRPGREGYGYTFGSGTRLTVV.

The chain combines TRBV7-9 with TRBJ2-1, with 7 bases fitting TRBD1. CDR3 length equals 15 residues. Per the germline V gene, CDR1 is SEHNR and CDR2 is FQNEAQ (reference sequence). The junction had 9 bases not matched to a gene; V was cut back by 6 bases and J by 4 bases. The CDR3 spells CASSYPGQPYNEQFF. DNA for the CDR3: TGTGCCAGCAGTTATCCGGGACAGCCATACAATGAGCAGTTCTTC. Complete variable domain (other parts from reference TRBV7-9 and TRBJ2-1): DTGVSQNPRHKITKRGQNVTFRCDPISEHNRLYWYRQTLGQGPEFLTYFQNEAQLEKSRLLSDRFSAERPKGSFSTLEIQRTEQGDSAMYLCASSYPGQPYNEQFFGPGTRLTVL.

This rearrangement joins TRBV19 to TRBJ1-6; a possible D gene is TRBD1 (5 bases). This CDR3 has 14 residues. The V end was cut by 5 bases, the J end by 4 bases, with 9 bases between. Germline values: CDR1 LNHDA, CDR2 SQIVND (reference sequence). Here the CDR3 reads CASSDRQYNSPLHF. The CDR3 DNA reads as TGTGCCAGTAGTGACAGACAATATAATTCACCCCTCCACTTT. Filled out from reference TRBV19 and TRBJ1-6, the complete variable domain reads DGGITQSPKYLFRKEGQNVTLSCEQNLNHDAMYWYRQDPGQGLRLIYYSQIVNDFQKGDIAEGYSVSREKKESFPLTVTSAQKNPTAFYLCASSDRQYNSPLHFGNGTRLTVT.

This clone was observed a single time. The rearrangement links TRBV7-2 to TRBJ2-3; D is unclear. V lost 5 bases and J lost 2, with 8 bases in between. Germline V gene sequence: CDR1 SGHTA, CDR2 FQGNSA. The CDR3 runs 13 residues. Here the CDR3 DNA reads TGTGCCAGCAGCACGAGACACACAGATACGCAGTATTTT. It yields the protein CASSTRHTDTQYF.

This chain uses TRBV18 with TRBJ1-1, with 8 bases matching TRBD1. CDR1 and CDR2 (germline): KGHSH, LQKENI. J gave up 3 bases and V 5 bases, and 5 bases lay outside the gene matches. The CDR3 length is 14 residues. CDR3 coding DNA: TGTGCCAGCTCAGCGAACAGGGGGTACACTGAAGCTTTCTTT. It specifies CASSANRGYTEAFF.